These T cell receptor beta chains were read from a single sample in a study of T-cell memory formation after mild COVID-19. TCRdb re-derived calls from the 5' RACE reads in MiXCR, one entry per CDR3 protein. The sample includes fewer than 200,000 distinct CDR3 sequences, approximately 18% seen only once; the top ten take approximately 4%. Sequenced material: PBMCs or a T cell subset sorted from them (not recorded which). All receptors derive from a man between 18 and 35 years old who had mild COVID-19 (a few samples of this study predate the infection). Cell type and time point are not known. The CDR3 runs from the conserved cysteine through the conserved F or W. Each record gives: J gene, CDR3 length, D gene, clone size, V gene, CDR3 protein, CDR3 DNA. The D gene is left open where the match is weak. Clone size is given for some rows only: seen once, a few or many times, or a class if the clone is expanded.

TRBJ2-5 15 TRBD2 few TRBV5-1 CASSWLAGQQETQYF TGCGCCAGCAGCTGGCTAGCGGGGCAACAAGAGACCCAGTACTTC
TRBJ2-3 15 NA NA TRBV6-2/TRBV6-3 CASKGGDRSTDTQYF TGTGCCAGCAAAGGGGGGGACCGGAGCACAGATACGCAGTATTTT
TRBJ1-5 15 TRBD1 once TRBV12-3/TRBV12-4 CASRQQGAGNQPQHF TGTGCCAGCAGACAGCAGGGGGCTGGCAATCAGCCCCAGCATTTT
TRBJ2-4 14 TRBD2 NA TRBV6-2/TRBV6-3 CASSYSGGADIQYF TGTGCCAGCAGCTATAGCGGGGGCGCGGACATTCAGTACTTC
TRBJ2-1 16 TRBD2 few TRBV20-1 CSARFISGGPYNEQFF TGCAGTGCTAGATTTATAAGCGGGGGACCCTACAATGAGCAGTTCTTC
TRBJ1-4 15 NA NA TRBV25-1 CASSGGGSTNEKLFF TGTGCCAGCAGTGGAGGAGGATCAACTAATGAAAAACTGTTTTTT
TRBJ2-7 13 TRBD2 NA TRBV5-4 CASSGGLAGEQYF TGTGCCAGCAGCGGTGGACTAGCGGGCGAGCAGTACTTC
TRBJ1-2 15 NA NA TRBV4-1 CASSQERGVGYGYTF TGCGCCAGCAGCCAAGAGAGAGGGGTTGGGTATGGCTACACCTTC
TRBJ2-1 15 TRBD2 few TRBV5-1 CASSSHGGTYNEQFF TGCGCCAGCAGCTCCCACGGGGGGACCTACAATGAGCAGTTCTTC
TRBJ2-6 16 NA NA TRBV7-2 CASSGRQASGANVLTF TGTGCCAGCAGCGGGCGACAGGCCTCTGGGGCCAACGTCCTGACTTTC
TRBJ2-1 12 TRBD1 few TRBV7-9 CASTTGVYEQFF TGTGCCAGCACTACAGGGGTGTATGAGCAGTTCTTC
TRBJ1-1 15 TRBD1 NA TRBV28 CASSRGQALRAEAFF TGTGCCAGCAGCCGAGGACAGGCCCTAAGGGCTGAAGCTTTCTTT
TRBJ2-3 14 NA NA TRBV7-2 CASSLTSATDTQYF TGTGCCAGCAGCTTAACTAGTGCGACAGATACGCAGTATTTT
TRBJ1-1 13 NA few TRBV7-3 CASSYGPNTEAFF TGTGCCAGCAGCTATGGGCCGAACACTGAAGCTTTCTTT
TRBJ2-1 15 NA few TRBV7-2 CASSLAWTRGNEQFF TGTGCCAGCAGCTTAGCTTGGACTAGGGGGAATGAGCAGTTCTTC
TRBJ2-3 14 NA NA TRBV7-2 CASSFYTSTDTQYF TGTGCCAGCAGCTTCTACACTAGCACAGATACGCAGTATTTT
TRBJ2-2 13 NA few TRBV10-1 CASSALGPGELFF TGCGCCAGCAGTGCGCTAGGGCCCGGGGAGCTGTTTTTT
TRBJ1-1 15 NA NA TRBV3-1 CASSQFDSGGTEAFF TGTGCCAGCAGCCAATTTGATTCGGGGGGCACTGAAGCTTTCTTT
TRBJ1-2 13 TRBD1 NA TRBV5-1 CASSLGTGVGYTF TGCGCCAGCAGCCTTGGGACAGGGGTTGGCTACACCTTC
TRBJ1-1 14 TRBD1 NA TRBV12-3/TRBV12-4 CASIRQGAYAEAFF TGTGCCAGCATCCGACAGGGGGCTTACGCTGAAGCTTTCTTT